The entry below gives a single TCR beta chain sequence along with its context. Its antigen is not known. This record belongs to a study of T cell responses to AZD1222 COVID-19 vaccine. In the study overall: Second doses were pooled across both intervals (about 4 or about 12 weeks). Study results and caveats: Increased Spike-specific TCR breadth and depth were observed after two AZD1222 doses. Donors skewed white British and female; clonal diversity was possibly underestimated.

This CDR3 has 17 amino acids. Germline CDR1 SGHRS, CDR2 YFSETQ. J lost 2 bases, V lost 0 bases, and 8 bases had no gene match. Assay used: immunoSEQ multiplex PCR; TCRdb lists only in-frame clones, some missing. The top ten hold 15% to 20% of the sample, which has tens of thousands of clones, about 90% seen once. This TCR derives from an adult in good health. Here the sequenced sample was peripheral blood, taken on day 0 of AZD1222 vaccination. V is TRBV5-1 and J is TRBJ2-5; 9 bases line up with TRBD2. The CDR3 loop is CASSLARRGGVQETQYF. CDR3 nucleotide sequence: TGCGCCAGCAGCTTGGCCAGGCGCGGGGGGGTTCAAGAGACCCAGTACTTC.